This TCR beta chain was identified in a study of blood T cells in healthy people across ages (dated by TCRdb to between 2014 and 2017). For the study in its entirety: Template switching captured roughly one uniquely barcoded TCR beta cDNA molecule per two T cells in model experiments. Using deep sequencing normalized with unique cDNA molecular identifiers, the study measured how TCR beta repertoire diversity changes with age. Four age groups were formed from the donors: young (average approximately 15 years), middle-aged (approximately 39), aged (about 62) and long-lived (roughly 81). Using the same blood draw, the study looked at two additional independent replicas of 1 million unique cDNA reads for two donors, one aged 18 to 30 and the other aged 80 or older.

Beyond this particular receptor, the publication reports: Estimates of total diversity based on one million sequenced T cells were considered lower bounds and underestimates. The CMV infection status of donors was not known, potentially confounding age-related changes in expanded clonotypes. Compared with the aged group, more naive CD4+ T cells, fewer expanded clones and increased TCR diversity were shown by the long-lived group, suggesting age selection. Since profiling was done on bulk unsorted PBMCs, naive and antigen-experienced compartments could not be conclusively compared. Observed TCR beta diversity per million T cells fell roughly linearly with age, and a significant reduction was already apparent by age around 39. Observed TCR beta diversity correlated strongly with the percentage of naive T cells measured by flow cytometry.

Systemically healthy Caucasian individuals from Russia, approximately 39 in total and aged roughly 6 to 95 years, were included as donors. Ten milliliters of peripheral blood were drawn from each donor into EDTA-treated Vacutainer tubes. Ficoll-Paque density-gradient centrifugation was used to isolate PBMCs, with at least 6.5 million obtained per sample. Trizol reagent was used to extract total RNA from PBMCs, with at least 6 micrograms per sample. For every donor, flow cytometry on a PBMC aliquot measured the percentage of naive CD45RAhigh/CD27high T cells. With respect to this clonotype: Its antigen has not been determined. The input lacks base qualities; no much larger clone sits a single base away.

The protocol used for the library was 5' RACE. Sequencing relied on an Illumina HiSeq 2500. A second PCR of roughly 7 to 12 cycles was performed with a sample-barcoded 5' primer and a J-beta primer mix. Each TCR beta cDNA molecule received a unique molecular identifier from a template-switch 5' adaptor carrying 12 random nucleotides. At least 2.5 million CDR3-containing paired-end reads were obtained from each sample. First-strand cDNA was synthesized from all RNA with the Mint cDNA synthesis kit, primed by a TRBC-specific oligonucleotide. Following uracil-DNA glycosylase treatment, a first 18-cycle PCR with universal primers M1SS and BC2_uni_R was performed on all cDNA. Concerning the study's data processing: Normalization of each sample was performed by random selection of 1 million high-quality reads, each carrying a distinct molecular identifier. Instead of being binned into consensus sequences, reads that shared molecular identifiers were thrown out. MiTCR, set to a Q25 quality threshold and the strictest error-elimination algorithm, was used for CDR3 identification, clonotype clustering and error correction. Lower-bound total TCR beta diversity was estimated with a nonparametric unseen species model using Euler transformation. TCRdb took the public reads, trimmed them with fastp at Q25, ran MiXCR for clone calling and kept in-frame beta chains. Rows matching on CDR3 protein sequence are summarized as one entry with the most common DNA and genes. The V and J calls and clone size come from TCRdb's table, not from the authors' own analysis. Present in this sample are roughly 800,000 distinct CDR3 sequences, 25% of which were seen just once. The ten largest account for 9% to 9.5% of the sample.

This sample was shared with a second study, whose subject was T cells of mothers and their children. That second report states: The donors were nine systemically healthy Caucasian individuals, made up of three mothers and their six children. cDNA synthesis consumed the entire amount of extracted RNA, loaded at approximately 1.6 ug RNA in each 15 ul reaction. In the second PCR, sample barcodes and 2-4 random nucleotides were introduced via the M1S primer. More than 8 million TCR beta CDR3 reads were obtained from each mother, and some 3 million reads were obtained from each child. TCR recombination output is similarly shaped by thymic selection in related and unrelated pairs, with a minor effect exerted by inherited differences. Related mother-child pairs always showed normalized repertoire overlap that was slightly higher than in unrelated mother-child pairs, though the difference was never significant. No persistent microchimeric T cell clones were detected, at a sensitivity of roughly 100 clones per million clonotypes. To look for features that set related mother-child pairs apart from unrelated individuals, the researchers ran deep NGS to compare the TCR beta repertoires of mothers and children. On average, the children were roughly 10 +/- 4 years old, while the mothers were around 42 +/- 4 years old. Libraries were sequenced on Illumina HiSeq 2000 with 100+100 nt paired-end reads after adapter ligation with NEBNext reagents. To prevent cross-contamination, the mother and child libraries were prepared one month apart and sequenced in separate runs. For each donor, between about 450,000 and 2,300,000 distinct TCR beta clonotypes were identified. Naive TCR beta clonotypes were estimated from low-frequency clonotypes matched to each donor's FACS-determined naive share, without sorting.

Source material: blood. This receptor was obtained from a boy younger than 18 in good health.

Here the CDR3 is given as CASNREGLGADTQYF. The nucleotides read TGTGCCAGCAATCGGGAGGGGTTGGGGGCAGATACGCAGTATTTT. The chain joins TRBV28 to TRBJ2-3; 8 bases in the junction line up with TRBD2. V is trimmed back by 7 bases and J by 4 bases, and the junction contains 10 bases that no gene match accounts for. CDR3 length: 15 amino acids, cysteine to phenylalanine. Of all the DNA, just the CDR3 is kept, 45 bases in frame from base 1. The germline V gene specifies MDHEN as CDR1 and SYDVKM as CDR2.